The clone carrying this TCR beta chain was observed once. The germline V gene encodes CDR1 SGHVS and CDR2 FQNEAQ. This CDR3 region has 15 residues. The germline V and J ends were trimmed by 5 bases and 9 bases, with 17 bases remaining between them. The protocol was immunoSEQ multiplex PCR, while the TCRdb copy is restricted to in-frame clones and leaves out a portion. Among about 80,000 clones listed, 82% were seen once. The data were obtained in a study of blood T cell repertoires in COVID-19. The origin of this receptor is an older man with acute or convalescent COVID-19. The genes are TRBV7-8 and TRBJ1-6, with D tentatively TRBD1 (6 bases). What was sequenced was peripheral blood. This CDR3 is CASSPTGSLGSPLHF. CDR3 nucleotides: TGTGCCAGCAGCCCAACAGGGTCCTTAGGTTCACCCCTCCACTTT.